The 23 T cell receptor beta chains listed next were all sequenced from one sample in a study of T-cell reconstitution after alpha-beta-depleted transplantation in children. A library of TCRbeta sequences, prepared with unique molecular identifiers, was generated. Via MiXCR, TCRdb re-called the PCR reads, giving one row per CDR3 protein. Found here are around 22,000 distinct CDR3 sequences, about a tenth of them singletons; the top ten hold roughly 25%. The sequenced sample was PBMCs from the stem cell graft donor, obtained from the stem cell graft. Source of these receptors: a human donor who donated a stem cell graft to a child with chronic granulomatous disease.

Ten or more counts support this clonotype. V is TRBV28 and J is TRBJ2-7, with D perhaps being TRBD1 or TRBD2 (5 bases each). This CDR3 spans 13 amino acids. The germline gives CDR1 MDHEN, CDR2 SYDVKM. The V end lost 6 bases, the J end lost 0 bases, and 9 bases lay between the germline ends. The CDR3 loop is CASRTGGSYEQYF. The CDR3 DNA reads as TGTGCCAGCAGAACAGGAGGCTCCTACGAGCAGTACTTC.

The table lists this clonotype with many counts. The rearrangement links TRBV27 to TRBJ1-5, with a tentative D call TRBD1 (6 bases). CDR1 is MNHEY and CDR2 is SMNVEV in the germline V gene (reference sequence). There are 15 residues in the CDR3. Trimming shortened V by 4 bases and J by 5 bases, and 15 bases separated the two germline ends. The CDR3 is CASSSLEGVHQPQHF. CDR3 sequence (DNA): TGTGCCAGCAGTTCCCTGGAGGGGGTTCATCAGCCCCAGCATTTT.

CDR3 loop: CASSLAWRAYQETQYF. The CDR3 DNA is TGTGCCAGCAGCTTAGCGTGGAGGGCCTACCAAGAGACCCAGTACTTC. The V gene is TRBV7-8, the J gene TRBJ2-5, with D maybe TRBD2 (6 bases). Trimming took 0 bases from V and 0 from J, leaving 11 bases between them. Germline V lookup: CDR1 SGHVS, CDR2 FQNEAQ. The CDR3 has 16 amino acids.

The chain carries TRBV5-1 and TRBJ2-1, with TRBD1 matching 12 bases. CDR3 size: 15 residues. Per the germline V gene, CDR1 is SGHRS and CDR2 is YFSETQ. The V and J ends lost 5 bases and 6 bases, in that order; junction bases with no gene match: 6. The CDR3 spells CASSSGTGGSNEQFF. The CDR3 DNA sequence: TGCGCCAGCAGTTCCGGGACAGGGGGCTCCAATGAGCAGTTCTTC. The full variable domain, completed using reference TRBV5-1 and TRBJ2-1, is KAGVTQTPRYLIKTRGQQVTLSCSPISGHRSVSWYQQTPGQGLQFLFEYFSETQRNKGNFPGRFSGRQFSNSRSEMNVSTLELGDSALYLCASSSGTGGSNEQFFGPGTRLTVL.

This clonotype has at least ten counts. V gene TRBV10-3 combines with J gene TRBJ2-1; 13 nucleotides line up with TRBD2. This CDR3 has 18 amino acids. Germline assignment: CDR1 ENHRY and CDR2 SYGVKD. After removal of 4 bases from V and 4 bases from J, the junction contained 10 bases not matched to a gene. For the CDR3, the DNA is TGTGCCATCAGTGGAATCCTCCCGGGACTAGCGGGGTACAATGAGCAGTTCTTC. Translated, it gives CAISGILPGLAGYNEQFF.

This clonotype was observed many times. The gene calls are TRBV7-9 and TRBJ2-5; TRBD2 agrees at 13 bases. The CDR3 contains 16 residues. The junction had 4 bases not matched to a gene; V was cut back by 5 bases and J by 1 base. Germline CDR1 is SEHNR and CDR2 is FQNEAQ (reference sequence). CDR3 sequence (DNA): TGTGCCAGCAGCCCCCGGACTAGCGGGGGCCAAGAGACCCAGTACTTC. Translation gives CASSPRTSGGQETQYF. The full variable domain, its missing parts supplied by reference TRBV7-9 and TRBJ2-5, is DTGVSQNPRHKITKRGQNVTFRCDPISEHNRLYWYRQTLGQGPEFLTYFQNEAQLEKSRLLSDRFSAERPKGSFSTLEIQRTEQGDSAMYLCASSPRTSGGQETQYFGPGTRLLVL.

This clonotype was seen repeatedly, ten times or more. The V and J genes are TRBV7-3 and TRBJ1-5, with a tentative D call TRBD1 (5 bases). CDR3 size: 14 residues. Looked up from germline, CDR1 is SGHTA and CDR2 is FQGTGA. Trimming took off 5 bases at V and 3 bases at J, with 11 bases between the two ends. The DNA for the CDR3 is TGTGCCAGCAGCCGAGGCAGGGACAATCAGCCCCAGCATTTT. Its translation is CASSRGRDNQPQHF.

This clonotype was counted once. The chain links TRBV7-2 to TRBJ2-1, with 8 nucleotides matching TRBD2. This CDR3 is built from 17 residues. J lost 0 bases, V lost 1 base, and 5 bases had no gene match. The germline CDR1 and CDR2 sequences are SGHTA and FQGNSA. The CDR3 DNA sequence: TGTGCCAGCAGCTTAGGCTCAAGCGGGAGCTCCTACAATGAGCAGTTCTTC. Protein: CASSLGSSGSSYNEQFF. Full variable domain (missing parts from reference TRBV7-2 and TRBJ2-1): GAGVSQSPSNKVTEKGKDVELRCDPISGHTALYWYRQSLGQGLEFLIYFQGNSAPDKSGLPSDRFSAERTGGSVSTLTIQRTQQEDSAVYLCASSLGSSGSSYNEQFFGPGTRLTVL.

The sample holds many counts of this clonotype. This sequence joins TRBV20-1 and TRBJ2-1, with 8 bases matching TRBD1. This CDR3 region has 15 residues. Germline V gene lookup returns CDR1 DFQATT and CDR2 SNEGSKA (reference sequence). V shed 6 bases, J shed 5 bases, and the junction held 12 bases outside the gene matches. CDR3 bases: TGCAGTGCCCCCCCGGGGACAGGAGACGACAATGAGCAGTTCTTC. Its protein is CSAPPGTGDDNEQFF.

The table lists this clonotype with many counts. Here the CDR3 reads CASSSETGDRSYNEQFF. Written as DNA, the CDR3 is TGTGCCAGCAGTTCGGAGACAGGGGATCGGTCCTACAATGAGCAGTTCTTC. The chain couples TRBV27 to TRBJ2-1, with TRBD1 matching over 8 bases. This CDR3 is built from 17 residues. Germline V CDR1 and CDR2: MNHEY, SMNVEV (reference sequence). The V segment lost 4 bases and the J segment 1 base; nucleotides outside the gene matches: 9.

This clonotype was recorded many times. The chain recombines TRBV28 with TRBJ2-7; D perhaps matches TRBD1 (5 bases). The ends were cut back, 8 bases at V and 1 base at J, with 18 bases in the middle. Looked up from germline, CDR1 is MDHEN and CDR2 is SYDVKM. CDR3 length: 15 residues. CDR3 in amino acids: CASASVTAPSYEQYF. The CDR3, as DNA: TGTGCCAGCGCTTCTGTGACAGCTCCATCCTACGAGCAGTACTTC.

There are many counts of this clonotype. This chain joins TRBV29-1 and TRBJ2-3; weak D call: TRBD2 (5 bases). The CDR3 is 13 amino acids. The germline V gene has CDR1 SQVTM and CDR2 ANQGSEA. The V gene lost 7 bases and the J gene lost 10 bases, with 21 bases spanning the gap. The CDR3 is CSDLRQLGGAQYF. In nucleotides, the CDR3 is TGCAGCGACCTAAGGCAGCTCGGAGGTGCGCAGTATTTT.

This clonotype was recorded at least ten times. CDR3 sequence: CATSSRLADPYNEQFF. CDR3 nucleotides: TGTGCCACCAGCAGCAGACTAGCGGATCCCTACAATGAGCAGTTCTTC. The chain recombines TRBV15 with TRBJ2-1; 9 bases are a match to TRBD2. CDR3 size: 16 residues. CDR1 and CDR2 from the germline V gene are LNHNV and YYDKDF (reference sequence). Trimming cost V 3 bases and J 2 bases; bases outside gene matches: 5. The complete variable domain, with remaining parts taken from reference TRBV15 and TRBJ2-1, reads DAMVIQNPRYQVTQFGKPVTLSCSQTLNHNVMYWYQQKSSQAPKLLFHYYDKDFNNEADTPDNFQSRRPNTSFCFLDIRSPGLGDTAMYLCATSSRLADPYNEQFFGPGTRLTVL.

This clonotype was found many times. As DNA, the CDR3 is TGTGCCAGCAGCGTAGACCGGGCCATTCAAAACACCATATATTTT. Its protein is CASSVDRAIQNTIYF. The chain joins TRBV9 to TRBJ1-3; no definite D call. Looked up from germline, CDR1 is SGDLS and CDR2 is YYNGEE. Deletions cut 0 bases from V and 6 bases from J, with 13 bases between. This CDR3 has 15 residues.

This clonotype was detected ten times or more. J is TRBJ2-4 and V is TRBV25-1, with unresolved D. CDR1 and CDR2 from the germline V gene are MGHDK and SYGVNS. The V end was cut by 4 bases, the J end by 8 bases, with 21 bases between. The CDR3 is 16 amino acids. The CDR3 spells CASSVPAGTEFDIQYF. The CDR3 nucleotides are TGTGCCAGCAGTGTCCCCGCAGGAACGGAGTTTGACATTCAGTACTTC.

This clonotype was seen repeatedly, ten times or more. As DNA, the CDR3 is TGCAGCGGAGCGAGCAGAGGGAACACTGAAGCTTTCTTT. It codes for CSGASRGNTEAFF. The gene calls are TRBV29-1 and TRBJ1-1; no reliable D call. Germline-derived CDR1 and CDR2 are SQVTM and ANQGSEA. The CDR3 sequence is 13 residues long. V was pared by 7 bases and J by 1 base, with 13 bases between. Using reference TRBV29-1 and TRBJ1-1 for the parts outside the CDR3, the full variable domain is SAVISQKPSRDICQRGTSLTIQCQVDSQVTMMFWYRQQPGQSLTLIATANQGSEATYESGFVIDKFPISRPNLTFSTLTVSNMSPEDSSIYLCSGASRGNTEAFFGQGTRLTVV.

This clonotype was seen at least ten times. This chain connects TRBV27 to TRBJ2-7; 7 positions match TRBD1. The trim removed 5 bases at V and 2 bases at J, leaving 3 bases unmatched. Germline-derived CDR1 and CDR2 are MNHEY and SMNVEV (reference sequence). CDR3 length: 13 residues. CDR3 residues: CASSRGQPYEQYF. CDR3 in DNA: TGTGCCAGCAGTCGGGGACAGCCCTACGAGCAGTACTTC.

Ten or more counts support this clonotype. The chain carries TRBV20-1 and TRBJ1-5, with 11 bases matching TRBD1. The CDR3 is 17 amino acids. Germline CDR1 and CDR2: DFQATT and SNEGSKA (reference sequence). Unmatched junction bases numbered 14, after V lost 4 bases and J lost 6 bases. The DNA for the CDR3 is TGCAGTGCTAAGAAAAAGCAGGACAGGGGGCTAATTCAGCCCCAGCATTTT. Amino acid sequence: CSAKKKQDRGLIQPQHF.

There are a few counts of this clonotype. The gene calls are TRBV4-3 and TRBJ2-5; D unresolved. Trimming shortened V by 1 base and J by 1 base, and 10 bases separated the two germline ends. Germline V gene sequence: CDR1 LGHNA, CDR2 YSLEER. The CDR3 loop spans 15 amino acids. The CDR3 protein is CASSQGHWIQETQYF. The CDR3 DNA is TGCGCCAGCAGCCAAGGACACTGGATCCAAGAGACCCAGTACTTC.

This clonotype has ten or more counts. This chain joins TRBV7-2 and TRBJ2-5; D unclear. This CDR3 comprises 15 residues. Germline-derived CDR1 and CDR2 are SGHTA and FQGNSA. The germline V and J ends were trimmed by 1 base and 2 bases, with 11 bases remaining between them. CDR3 protein: CASSLDGAFQETQYF. CDR3 in DNA: TGTGCCAGCAGCTTAGATGGAGCGTTTCAAGAGACCCAGTACTTC. Based on the CDR3 plus reference TRBV7-2 and TRBJ2-5, the full variable domain is GAGVSQSPSNKVTEKGKDVELRCDPISGHTALYWYRQSLGQGLEFLIYFQGNSAPDKSGLPSDRFSAERTGGSVSTLTIQRTQQEDSAVYLCASSLDGAFQETQYFGPGTRLLVL.

In this sample, this clonotype turned up many times. It may be a read error: a sequence one base away is much more abundant. J is TRBJ1-1 and V is TRBV13; D is ambiguous. Trimming removed 4 bases at V and 11 bases at J, with 17 bases between. Germline V gene sequence: CDR1 PRHDT, CDR2 FYEKMQ (reference sequence). The CDR3 covers 13 residues. As DNA, the CDR3 is TGTGCCAGCAGCTCGGAGTCAACAAGTAGGGCTTTCTTT. It yields the protein CASSSESTSRAFF.

This clonotype was recorded many times. The V call is TRBV18, the J call TRBJ2-1; 9 bases map to TRBD1. The CDR3 extends over 15 amino acids. The germline gives CDR1 KGHSH, CDR2 LQKENI. The J segment lost 0 bases and the V segment lost 5 bases, leaving 2 bases of the junction unmatched. The CDR3: CASSGQGSSYNEQFF. CDR3 nucleotide sequence: TGTGCCAGCTCAGGACAGGGGAGCTCCTACAATGAGCAGTTCTTC. The complete variable domain, with remaining parts taken from reference TRBV18 and TRBJ2-1, reads NAGVMQNPRHLVRRRGQEARLRCSPMKGHSHVYWYRQLPEEGLKFMVYLQKENIIDESGMPKERFSAEFPKEGPSILRIQQVVRGDSAAYFCASSGQGSSYNEQFFGPGTRLTVL.

This clonotype was detected many times. This chain connects TRBV5-1 to TRBJ1-1; the D is unclear. Trimming cost V 4 bases and J 3 bases, with 10 bases left between them. The CDR3 loop spans 13 amino acids. Germline assignment: CDR1 SGHRS and CDR2 YFSETQ. The CDR3 loop reads CASSTSSDTEAFF. The CDR3 coding sequence is TGCGCCAGCAGCACTTCTTCGGACACTGAAGCTTTCTTT.